This entry features one TCR beta chain sequence. This receptor's antigen is unknown. Nothing much larger sits one base from this clone, and base qualities are not available. This sample is part of a study of blood T cell repertoires in COVID-19 (dated by TCRdb to the early 2020s). Describing the broader study: Samples from collaborators originated in the United States, Italy and Spain and spanned both the acute and convalescent phases of COVID-19. Samples were obtained from the ongoing ImmuneRACE study (first 160 participants) and from roughly 1,300 subjects provided by 6 global collaborators. The dataset comprised deeply sampled blood TCRbeta repertoires from subjects exposed to, actively infected with, or recovered from COVID-19. The repertoires were released in a freely available public database intended as a resource for research on the immune response to SARS-CoV-2. A de-identified subject ID, COVID-19 status, age in years and sex were almost always included in the sample metadata. The prospective study material was composed of cDNA or gDNA derived from T cells, B-cell-depleted T cells, or PBMCs. Where HLA class I and class II types were available, the types were taken from metadata supplied by the sample provider, not from assay-based typing. What the research found in general, with its limitations: The amount of clinical and demographic metadata varied by source and participant and was provided uncurated.

The CDR3 contains 17 residues, cysteine and phenylalanine counted. Of the read, only the CDR3 DNA is kept; its 51 bases are in frame from base 1. The germline V gene (reference sequence) specifies WNHNN as CDR1 and SYGVQD as CDR2. V has 6 bases trimmed and J has 4 bases trimmed; junction bases matching no gene number 15. TCRbeta CDR3 regions were amplified from genomic DNA by means of the immunoSEQ Assay, a bias-controlled multiplex PCR. In the original analysis: The number of nucleated cells in each sample was estimated by amplification of reference gene primers within the assay. To quantify the absolute abundance of each unique TCRbeta CDR3 rearrangement, sequence reads were collapsed and filtered. For each sample, productive Simpson clonality was calculated as the square root of Simpson's diversity index over productive rearrangements. TCRdb took over this immuneACCESS table, retaining in-frame rearrangements with V and J assigned. Such tables are incomplete; in checked studies, under half of the missing clones stem from an unresolved V gene, and the remainder is unexplained. D and trimming were read from the DNA, whereas the V and J calls and clone size are those reported in that table. Counted in this sample were 140,000 to 150,000 clones; roughly 80% of them appeared once. Roughly 15% of the sample is in the top ten clones.

Collaborating institutions collected whole blood in K2EDTA tubes following their own protocols. For TCRbeta analysis, collaborators shipped samples as frozen whole blood, isolated PBMCs, or DNA extracted from either of those sample types. This receptor was identified in a man in his forties or fifties with acute or convalescent COVID-19. Recombination linked TRBV10-1 to TRBJ2-1; 7 of the junction bases match TRBD2. The sequencing input was peripheral blood. The DNA sequence is as follows: TGCGCCAGCAGCCCCGGAGGGTGGGAGGGAGATTACAATGAGCAGTTCTTC. It is translated as CASSPGGWEGDYNEQFF.